The 14 T cell receptor beta chains listed next were all sequenced from one sample in a study of technical replicates of blood from several donors. This table comes from immunoSEQ multiplex PCR, and its TCRdb copy is limited to in-frame clones, with some not included. The repertoire includes under 85,000 clones, 93% of them detected once, and 0.24% sits in the top ten. The sequenced sample was T cells isolated from PBMCs. These receptors came from a human donor in good health.

The chain employs TRBV15 and TRBJ2-1; D perhaps matches TRBD1 (6 bases). Trimming shortened V by 4 bases and J by 4 bases, and 20 bases separated the two germline ends. Germline V gives CDR1 LNHNV, CDR2 YYDKDF (reference sequence). This CDR3 has 17 residues. The DNA for the CDR3 is TGTGCCACCAGCACAAACAGGGAGTTTAAAATTTACAATGAGCAGTTCTTC. Protein: CATSTNREFKIYNEQFF.

The gene calls are TRBV5-1 and TRBJ2-1; D is perhaps TRBD1 (7 bases). V was clipped by 2 bases and J by 5 bases, with 11 bases between them. The CDR3 has 14 amino acids. CDR1 and CDR2 from the germline V gene are SGHRS and YFSETQ. The CDR3 DNA is TGCGCCAGCAGCTTTTTCAGGGGGGACAATGAGCAGTTCTTC. Translated: CASSFFRGDNEQFF.

The chain couples TRBV7-9 to TRBJ1-6; 8 bases are a match to TRBD1. This CDR3 spans 15 amino acids. V lost 5 bases and J lost 10; bases outside the gene matches: 10. Germline CDR1 is SEHNR and CDR2 is FQNEAQ (reference sequence). CDR3 in amino acids: CASSPDDRGHSPLHF. Here the CDR3 DNA reads TGTGCCAGCAGCCCAGACGACAGGGGCCACTCACCCCTCCACTTT.

The V gene is TRBV6-5, the J gene TRBJ1-3; perhaps TRBD1 as D (5 bases). This CDR3 contains 14 residues. V was cut by 2 bases and J by 6 bases, with 11 bases left in between. Germline CDR1 MNHEY, CDR2 SVGAGI. The CDR3 region is CASSYAGKLNTIYF. CDR3 bases: TGTGCCAGCAGTTACGCAGGGAAACTAAACACCATATATTTT.

The V and J genes are TRBV28 and TRBJ1-1; D gene unclear. Germline V gives CDR1 MDHEN, CDR2 SYDVKM. This CDR3 region has 12 residues. V dropped 6 bases and J dropped 3 bases, with 8 bases sitting between them. CDR3 in amino acids: CASSPGDTEAFF. The CDR3 bases are TGTGCCAGCAGCCCCGGGGACACTGAAGCTTTCTTT.

The rearrangement links TRBV2 to TRBJ2-2, with D maybe TRBD2 (5 bases). V was trimmed by 5 bases and J by 4 bases, leaving 14 bases between them. The V gene's germline CDR1 is SNHLY and CDR2 FYNNEI. This CDR3 has 15 amino acids. The CDR3 region is CASSLEQRSTGELFF. The CDR3 DNA sequence: TGTGCCAGCAGTTTGGAACAGCGGAGCACCGGGGAGCTGTTTTTT. The whole variable domain, filled in from reference TRBV2 and TRBJ2-2, reads EPEVTQTPSHQVTQMGQEVILRCVPISNHLYFYWYRQILGQKVEFLVSFYNNEISEKSEIFDDQFSVERPDGSNFTLKIRSTKLEDSAMYFCASSLEQRSTGELFFGEGSRLTVL.

The J gene is TRBJ1-5, the V gene TRBV7-8; D is perhaps TRBD1 (5 bases). The germline gives CDR1 SGHVS, CDR2 FQNEAQ. The CDR3 runs 17 residues. V was clipped by 1 base and J by 1 base, with 14 bases between them. CDR3 in amino acids: CASSLDRAGLSNQPQHF. As DNA, the CDR3 is TGTGCCAGCAGCTTAGATCGGGCAGGGCTGAGCAATCAGCCCCAGCATTTT. Full variable domain (rest looked up from reference TRBV7-8 and TRBJ1-5): GAGVSQSPRYKVAKRGQDVALRCDPISGHVSLFWYQQALGQGPEFLTYFQNEAQLDKSGLPSDRFFAERPEGSVSTLKIQRTQQEDSAVYLCASSLDRAGLSNQPQHFGDGTRLSIL.

The chain carries TRBV7-2 and TRBJ1-1; maybe TRBD1 (5 bases). Between the trimmed V and J ends, which lost 5 bases and 3 bases, there was a span of 10 bases. This CDR3 region has 13 residues. Germline V gives CDR1 SGHTA, CDR2 FQGNSA. The CDR3 nucleotides read TGTGCCAGCAGCACCAGGGAATACACTGAAGCTTTCTTT. Its translation is CASSTREYTEAFF. The full variable domain, in which reference TRBV7-2 and TRBJ1-1 provide the parts outside the CDR3, is GAGVSQSPSNKVTEKGKDVELRCDPISGHTALYWYRQSLGQGLEFLIYFQGNSAPDKSGLPSDRFSAERTGGSVSTLTIQRTQQEDSAVYLCASSTREYTEAFFGQGTRLTVV.

The chain has TRBV7-3 and TRBJ2-5; 9 bases match TRBD2. This CDR3 is built from 14 residues. Germline V gene data show CDR1 as SGHTA and CDR2 as FQGTGA. Trimming cost V 4 bases and J 5 bases; bases outside gene matches: 5. The CDR3 protein is CASSSGLAGETQYF. As DNA, the CDR3 is TGTGCCAGCAGCTCGGGACTAGCTGGCGAGACCCAGTACTTC.

The rearrangement joins TRBV15 to TRBJ1-5; D unresolved. V lost 1 base and J 5 bases, leaving 9 bases between the germline ends. Germline CDR1 LNHNV, CDR2 YYDKDF (reference sequence). The CDR3 contains 14 residues. The CDR3 nucleotides read TGTGCCACCAGCAGAGCGGAGGGATATCAGCCCCAGCATTTT. It specifies CATSRAEGYQPQHF.

The V gene is TRBV15, the J gene TRBJ2-7; TRBD1 agrees at 8 bases. CDR1 and CDR2 from the germline V gene are LNHNV and YYDKDF (reference sequence). CDR3 length: 14 amino acids. V lost 5 bases to trimming and J lost 0 bases; unmatched junction nucleotides: 3. CDR3 bases: TGTGCCACCAGCCCCGGGACAGGCTCCTACGAGCAGTACTTC. As protein: CATSPGTGSYEQYF.

This rearrangement joins TRBV5-8 to TRBJ1-1, with 10 bases aligning to TRBD1. CDR3 length equals 15 residues. With 2 bases clipped from V and 2 bases from J, the junction kept 3 bases outside the gene matches. CDR1 and CDR2 (germline): SGHTS, YDEGEE. The CDR3 DNA reads TGTGCCAGCAGCTTCGGACAGGGGGATAACACTGAAGCTTTCTTT. This sequence encodes CASSFGQGDNTEAFF.

The J gene is TRBJ2-7, the V gene TRBV6-1, with 7 bases lining up with TRBD1. J lost 3 bases, V lost 10 bases, and 6 bases had no gene match. Germline V gene lookup returns CDR1 MNHNS and CDR2 SASEGT. This CDR3 has 12 residues. CDR3 in amino acids: CAIRTGDYEQYF. Written as DNA, the CDR3 is TGTGCCATCAGGACAGGAGACTACGAGCAGTACTTC.

The chain joins TRBV6-5 to TRBJ2-1, with 14 bases identical to TRBD2. This CDR3 contains 15 residues. Germline V CDR1 and CDR2: MNHEY, SVGAGI. The ends lost 6 bases at V and 9 bases at J; junction bases unmatched: 7. The CDR3 coding sequence is TGTGCCAGCAGCCGAGGACTAGCGGGGGGCCCTGAGCAGTTCTTC. Translated, it gives CASSRGLAGGPEQFF.